This T cell receptor beta chain came from a study of blood T cell repertoires in COVID-19 (TCRdb year 2020). Broadly, across the study: Collaborator samples came from the United States, Italy and Spain and covered acute and convalescent phases of COVID-19. The repertoires were made available in a free public database intended to serve as a resource for research on the immune response to SARS-CoV-2. HLA class I and class II types, where available, came from metadata supplied by the sample provider rather than from assay-based typing. The sample metadata nearly always contained a de-identified subject ID, COVID-19 status, age in years and sex. Samples came from the ongoing ImmuneRACE study (first 160 participants) plus 1,254 subjects from 6 global collaborators. The material from the prospective study consisted of cDNA or gDNA derived from T cells, B-cell-depleted T cells, or PBMCs. The dataset comprised deeply sampled blood TCRbeta repertoires from subjects exposed to, actively infected with, or recovered from COVID-19. The full study reports these points: The amount of clinical and demographic metadata varied by source and participant and was provided uncurated.

TCRbeta CDR3 regions were amplified from genomic DNA by means of the immunoSEQ Assay, a bias-controlled multiplex PCR. On the study's bioinformatics: Nucleated cell counts per sample were estimated from amplification of reference gene primers within the assay. To quantify the absolute abundance of each unique TCRbeta CDR3 rearrangement, sequence reads were collapsed and filtered. Productive Simpson clonality was computed per sample as the square root of Simpson's diversity index over productive rearrangements. As stored in TCRdb, this immuneACCESS dataset retains in-frame rearrangements with V and J assigned. A fraction of the clones does not appear; measured against another copy, unresolved V genes explain less than half of the discrepancy, and the remainder lacks a known reason. V, J and clone size are taken as reported in that table, and D and trimming were inferred from the DNA itself. The sample has some 47,000 clones on record, 85% to 90% of them singletons. The ten largest make up about 5.3% of the sample.

As concerns this clone: This clone's antigen is unknown. Per-nucleotide qualities are absent, and no much larger clonotype sits a single base away.

V sheds 0 bases and J sheds 0 bases, leaving 5 bases between their ends. Measured from the cysteine to the phenylalanine, the CDR3 is 14 residues long. The DNA shown is the 42-base CDR3, in frame from base 1. Reading the germline V gene gives CDR1 SGHRS and CDR2 YFSETQ. The collaborating institutions used their own protocols to collect whole blood in K2EDTA tubes. Collaborator samples were shipped for TCRbeta analysis as frozen whole blood, isolated PBMCs, or DNA extracted from either sample type. The sample taken for sequencing was peripheral blood. This sequence uses TRBV5-1 and TRBJ2-3, with the D gene not clear enough to name. The sequence came from a man aged 60 to 69 with active COVID-19. CDR3 protein: CASSLVQSTDTQYF. The base sequence is TGCGCCAGCAGCTTGGTTCAGAGCACAGATACGCAGTATTTT.